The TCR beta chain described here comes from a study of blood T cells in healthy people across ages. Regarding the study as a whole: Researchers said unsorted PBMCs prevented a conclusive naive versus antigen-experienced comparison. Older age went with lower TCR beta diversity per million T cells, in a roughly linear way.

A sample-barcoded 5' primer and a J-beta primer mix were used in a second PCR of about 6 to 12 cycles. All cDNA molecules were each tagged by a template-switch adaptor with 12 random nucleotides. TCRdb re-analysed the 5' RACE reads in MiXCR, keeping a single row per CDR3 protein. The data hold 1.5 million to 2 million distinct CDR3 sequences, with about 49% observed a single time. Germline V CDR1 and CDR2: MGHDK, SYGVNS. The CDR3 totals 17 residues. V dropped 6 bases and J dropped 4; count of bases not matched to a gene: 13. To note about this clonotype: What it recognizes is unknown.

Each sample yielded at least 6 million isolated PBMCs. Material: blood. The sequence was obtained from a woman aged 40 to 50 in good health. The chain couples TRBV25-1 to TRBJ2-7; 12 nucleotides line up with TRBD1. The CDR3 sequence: CASRIEFGTGGRYEQYF. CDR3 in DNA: TGTGCCAGCAGAATTGAATTCGGGACAGGGGGCCGGTACGAGCAGTACTTC.